Following are 21 T cell receptor beta chains from one sample sequenced in a study of shared clonotypes between healthy human individuals. Assay: immunoSEQ multiplex PCR; the TCRdb copy retains only in-frame clones and omits some. The sample includes about 490,000 clones, approximately 84% of them seen just once. Sequenced sample: PBMCs. These receptors originate from a woman aged 40 to 50 in good health. Some clones in this sample may be carry-over from other donors' samples.

The rearrangement uses TRBV18 and TRBJ2-1; maybe TRBD2 (5 bases). Trimming took 0 bases from V and 9 from J, leaving 9 bases between them. The CDR3 is 13 amino acids. Germline CDR1 KGHSH, CDR2 LQKENI. In nucleotides, the CDR3 is TGTGCCAGCTCACCACCGTCTAGCAGTGAGCAGTTCTTC. Encoded protein: CASSPPSSSEQFF. The whole variable domain, filled in from reference TRBV18 and TRBJ2-1, reads NAGVMQNPRHLVRRRGQEARLRCSPMKGHSHVYWYRQLPEEGLKFMVYLQKENIIDESGMPKERFSAEFPKEGPSILRIQQVVRGDSAAYFCASSPPSSSEQFFGPGTRLTVL.

This clone has just a few counts. A far larger clone differs by one base, so this is likely a read error. V gene TRBV30 combines with J gene TRBJ1-5; a weak D match, TRBD1 (6 bases). V was cut by 3 bases and J by 8 bases, with 14 bases left in between. CDR1 is GTSNPN and CDR2 is SVGIG in the germline V gene (reference sequence). The CDR3 length is 13 residues. The CDR3 loop reads CAWSTGQNKPQHF. The CDR3 bases are TGTGCCTGGAGCACCGGACAGAATAAGCCCCAGCATTTT.

A single count supports this clone. The likely explanation is a read error, given a far larger clone one base away. This chain joins TRBV25-1 and TRBJ1-1, with TRBD1 identical over 10 bases. This CDR3 region has 14 residues. The V gene end was trimmed by 9 bases and the J gene end by 5 bases; junction bases not matched to a gene: 9. CDR1 and CDR2 (germline): MGHDK, SYGVNS. CDR3 sequence reads: CASSTGGRMTEAFF. CDR3 DNA sequence: TGTGCCAGTTCGACAGGGGGCAGGATGACTGAAGCTTTCTTT. The full variable domain, rest sourced from reference TRBV25-1 and TRBJ1-1, is EADIYQTPRYLVIGTGKKITLECSQTMGHDKMYWYQQDPGMELHLIHYSYGVNSTEKGDLSSESTVSRIRTEHFPLTLESARPSHTSQYLCASSTGGRMTEAFFGQGTRLTVV.

This chain connects TRBV28 to TRBJ1-2; D is unclear. The germline V and J ends were trimmed by 5 bases and 7 bases, with 17 bases remaining between them. Germline CDR1 MDHEN, CDR2 SYDVKM. This CDR3 comprises 14 residues. CDR3 in amino acids: CASSVGSSLSGYTF. CDR3 nucleotide sequence: TGTGCCAGCAGTGTAGGGAGCAGCTTGTCTGGCTACACCTTC.

V usage is TRBV28 and J usage is TRBJ1-5; D perhaps matches TRBD1 (5 bases). The V and J ends lost 6 bases and 6 bases respectively, with 15 bases between them. The CDR3 sequence is 14 residues long. CDR1 MDHEN and CDR2 SYDVKM come from the germline V gene. CDR3 in DNA: TGTGCCAGCAGCTCCGGGGGGTCAAGTCAGCCCCAGCATTTT. Protein product: CASSSGGSSQPQHF.

V gene TRBV30 combines with J gene TRBJ2-2; D is perhaps TRBD1 (5 bases). Germline assignment: CDR1 GTSNPN and CDR2 SVGIG (reference sequence). V was pared by 4 bases and J by 6 bases, with 12 bases between. The CDR3 runs 13 residues. CDR3 in amino acids: CAWTSAGPGELFF. In nucleotides, the CDR3 is TGTGCCTGGACTAGTGCAGGGCCCGGGGAGCTGTTTTTT.

This clone occurred many times. This same CDR3 is encoded by further DNA sequences in the sample. The rearrangement uses TRBV19 and TRBJ2-7; 11 bases fit TRBD2. The germline V gene has CDR1 LNHDA and CDR2 SQIVND (reference sequence). The CDR3 length is 13 residues. The V gene end was trimmed by 6 bases and the J gene end by 2 bases; junction bases not matched to a gene: 0. The CDR3 sequence is CASRLAGAYEQYF. The CDR3 region has the DNA TGTGCCAGTAGACTAGCGGGAGCCTACGAGCAGTACTTC.

V usage is TRBV7-9 and J usage is TRBJ1-1; D may be TRBD1 (6 bases). This CDR3 is built from 13 residues. CDR1 is SEHNR, CDR2 FQNEAQ, per germline (reference sequence). Trimming removed 4 bases from V and 5 bases from J, with 11 bases in between. Here the CDR3 DNA reads TGTGCCAGCAGCTCAATGACAGGAACTGAAGCTTTCTTT. This gives the protein CASSSMTGTEAFF.

This clone appeared a few times. The chain links TRBV15 to TRBJ2-7; D gene ambiguous. This CDR3 is built from 13 residues. Trimming removed 0 bases from V and 5 bases from J, with 8 bases in between. The V gene's germline CDR1 is LNHNV and CDR2 YYDKDF (reference sequence). CDR3 bases: TGTGCCACCAGCAGAGATTGGTTTAACGAGCAGTACTTC. Encoded protein: CATSRDWFNEQYF.

The sample holds one count of this clone. This probably arose from a read error, given a far larger clone one base away. V usage is TRBV4-3 and J usage is TRBJ2-5, with TRBD1 identical over 8 bases. Gene TRBJ2-7 matches the end of the DNA better, so the J call may be wrong. Germline assignment: CDR1 LGHNA and CDR2 YSLEER. The CDR3 spans 15 residues. The CDR3 DNA follows: TGCGCCAGCAGCCCCCGGACAGGGCCTCACTACGAGCAGTACTTC. Its protein product is CASSPRTGPHYEQYF.

This chain joins TRBV28 and TRBJ2-7; 10 nucleotides match TRBD1. The CDR3 runs 14 residues. CDR1 MDHEN and CDR2 SYDVKM come from the germline V gene. V was pared by 4 bases and J by 0 bases, with 0 bases of the junction left unmatched. DNA for the CDR3: TGTGCCAGCAGTTGGACAGGGGGCTCCTACGAGCAGTACTTC. This gives the protein CASSWTGGSYEQYF.

Remarks on this clone: This may be a read error, as it is one base from a much larger clone. The genes are TRBV29-1 and TRBJ1-1, with 10 bases identical to TRBD1. CDR1 SQVTM and CDR2 ANQGSEA come from the germline V gene. V shed 5 bases and J 3 bases; nucleotides not matched to a gene: 9. The CDR3 has 15 residues. The CDR3 spells CSVYHRQGAHTEAFF. The CDR3 nucleotides are TGCAGCGTTTACCATCGACAGGGGGCGCACACTGAAGCTTTCTTT.

This chain links TRBV11-2 with TRBJ2-7; D is uncertain. This CDR3 is built from 14 residues. Germline CDR1 is SGHAT and CDR2 is FQNNGV. Trimming removed 1 base from V and 0 bases from J, with 7 bases in between. CDR3: CASSLAYNSYEQYF. CDR3 in DNA: TGTGCCAGCAGCTTAGCCTACAACTCCTACGAGCAGTACTTC.

This sequence joins TRBV5-1 and TRBJ2-5; D may match TRBD1 or TRBD2 (5 bases each). Trimming removed 8 bases from V and 5 bases from J, with 22 bases in between. The CDR3 covers 15 residues. The germline V gene encodes CDR1 SGHRS and CDR2 YFSETQ. CDR3 region: CARILRGSYRETQYF. For the CDR3, the DNA is TGCGCCAGGATACTGAGGGGCTCATACCGGGAGACCCAGTACTTC. The full variable domain, rest sourced from reference TRBV5-1 and TRBJ2-5, is KAGVTQTPRYLIKTRGQQVTLSCSPISGHRSVSWYQQTPGQGLQFLFEYFSETQRNKGNFPGRFSGRQFSNSRSEMNVSTLELGDSALYLCARILRGSYRETQYFGPGTRLLVL.

This rearrangement joins TRBV5-4 to TRBJ2-3; D is unresolved. V was clipped by 0 bases and J by 0 bases, with 11 bases between them. CDR3 size: 16 residues. Germline V gene lookup returns CDR1 SGHNT and CDR2 YYREEE (reference sequence). The chain's CDR3 is CASSLAADPSTDTQYF. In nucleotides, the CDR3 is TGTGCCAGCAGCTTGGCGGCGGACCCAAGCACAGATACGCAGTATTTT. Full variable domain (rest looked up from reference TRBV5-4 and TRBJ2-3): ETGVTQSPTHLIKTRGQQVTLRCSSQSGHNTVSWYQQALGQGPQFIFQYYREEENGRGNFPPRFSGLQFPNYSSELNVNALELDDSALYLCASSLAADPSTDTQYFGPGTRLTVL.

The chain has TRBV30 and TRBJ2-5; D call uncertain. The CDR3 sequence is 11 residues long. Trimming cost V 2 bases and J 4 bases, with 5 bases left between them. Germline CDR1 and CDR2: GTSNPN and SVGIG (reference sequence). CDR3 nucleotides: TGTGCCTGGAGTATATTAGAGACCCAGTACTTC. Translated, it gives CAWSILETQYF.

The chain carries TRBV7-8 and TRBJ2-4, with D unclear. Germline CDR1 SGHVS, CDR2 FQNEAQ. Trimming removed 3 bases from V and 10 bases from J, with 19 bases in between. The CDR3 covers 15 residues. The CDR3 coding sequence is TGTGCCAGCAGCTTTATGGGCCATGTTAACGGGATTCAGTACTTC. Residues: CASSFMGHVNGIQYF.

V is TRBV11-2 and J is TRBJ2-5; D is perhaps TRBD1 (6 bases). Trimming left V 5 bases short and J 5 bases short, with 15 bases between. Germline values: CDR1 SGHAT, CDR2 FQNNGV. CDR3 size: 14 residues. As DNA, the CDR3 is TGTGCCAGCAGCCCAGGGGCCCCTCGGGAGACCCAGTACTTC. Residues: CASSPGAPRETQYF.

This chain connects TRBV10-3 to TRBJ2-1; 11 bases agree with TRBD2. The germline V gene encodes CDR1 ENHRY and CDR2 SYGVKD. CDR3 length: 18 amino acids. The V segment lost 4 bases and the J segment 3 bases; nucleotides outside the gene matches: 11. The CDR3 loop reads CAISAGTSGNPDYNEQFF. CDR3 sequence (DNA): TGTGCCATCAGTGCGGGGACTAGCGGAAACCCAGACTACAATGAGCAGTTCTTC.

The chain couples TRBV28 to TRBJ1-4, with D perhaps matching TRBD1 (5 bases). Deletions cut 4 bases from V and 1 base from J, with 10 bases between. Germline assignment: CDR1 MDHEN and CDR2 SYDVKM. This CDR3 region has 15 residues. The CDR3 DNA is TGTGCCAGCAGTTCCCAGGGTTTAACTAATGAAAAACTGTTTTTT. This translates into CASSSQGLTNEKLFF.

A remark on this clone: A read error is the likely source, as a far larger clone sits one nucleotide away. The chain links TRBV29-1 to TRBJ2-7; D is unresolved. The V end lost 5 bases, the J end lost 0 bases, and 8 bases lay between the germline ends. Germline-derived CDR1 and CDR2 are SQVTM and ANQGSEA. This CDR3 has 12 amino acids. The CDR3 here is CSVIGSSYEQYF. CDR3 DNA sequence: TGCAGCGTTATAGGCAGCTCCTACGAGCAGTACTTC.